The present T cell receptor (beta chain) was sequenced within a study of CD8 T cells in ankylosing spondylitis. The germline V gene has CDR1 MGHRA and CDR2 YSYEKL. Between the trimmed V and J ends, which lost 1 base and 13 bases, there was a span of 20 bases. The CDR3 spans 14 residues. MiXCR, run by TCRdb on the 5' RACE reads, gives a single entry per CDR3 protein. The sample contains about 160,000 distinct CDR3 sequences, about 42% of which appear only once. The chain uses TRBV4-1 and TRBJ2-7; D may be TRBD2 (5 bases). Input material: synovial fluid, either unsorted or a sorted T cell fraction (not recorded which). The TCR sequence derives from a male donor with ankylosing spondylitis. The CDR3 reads CASSQVSLSGKIYF. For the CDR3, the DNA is TGCGCCAGCAGCCAAGTCTCTCTCTCCGGGAAGATCTACTTC.